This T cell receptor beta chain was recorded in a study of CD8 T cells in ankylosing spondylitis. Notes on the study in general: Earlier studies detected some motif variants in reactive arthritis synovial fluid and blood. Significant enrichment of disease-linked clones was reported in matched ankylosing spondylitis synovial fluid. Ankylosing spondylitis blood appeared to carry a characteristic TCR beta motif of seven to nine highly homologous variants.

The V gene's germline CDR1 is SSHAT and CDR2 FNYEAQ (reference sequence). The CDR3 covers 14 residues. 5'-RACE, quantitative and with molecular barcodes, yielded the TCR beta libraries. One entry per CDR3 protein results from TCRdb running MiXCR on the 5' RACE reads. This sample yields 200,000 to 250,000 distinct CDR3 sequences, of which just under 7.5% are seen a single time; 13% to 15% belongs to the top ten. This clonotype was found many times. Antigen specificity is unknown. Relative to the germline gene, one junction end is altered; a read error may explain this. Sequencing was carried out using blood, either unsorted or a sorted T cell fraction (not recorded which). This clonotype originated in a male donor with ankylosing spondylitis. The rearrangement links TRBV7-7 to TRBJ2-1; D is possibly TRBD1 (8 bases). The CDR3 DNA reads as TGTGCTAGCAGCTTTTCACAGGGGGGGAATGAGCAGTTCTTC. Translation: CASSFSQGGNEQFF.